The present T cell receptor (beta chain) was sequenced within a study of beta chain features in type 1 diabetes. Overall study results and limits: Reads derived from cDNA could over-represent cells showing high TCR expression.

Investigators reverse transcribed all isolated RNA, so they sequenced expressed TCRB transcripts. Clones were read by immunoSEQ multiplex PCR, and TCRdb kept only the in-frame ones, dropping some. The top ten clones hold 1% to 1.5% of a sample with about 210,000 clones, 11% of them seen once. This clone has a handful of counts. Its target is unknown. The CDR3 is 12 residues long. In germline, CDR1 is SQVTM, CDR2 ANQGSEA. After removal of 3 bases from V and 4 bases from J, the junction contained 2 bases not matched to a gene. Sorting with CD45RO/CCR7/CD25/CD127/CD95/CD27 yielded naive, central memory, regulatory and stem-like memory CD4+ cells.

Input material: central memory CD4+ T cells from blood. The sequence derives from a man between 18 and 29 years old in good health. The chain employs TRBV29-1 and TRBJ1-1, with 7 bases aligning to TRBD1. The CDR3 protein is CSVDRGSTEAFF. Written as DNA, the CDR3 is TGCAGCGTTGACAGGGGGAGCACTGAAGCTTTCTTT.